This entry concerns a single TCR beta chain. What antigen it recognizes has not been identified. This may arise from a read error, as a much more abundant clone is one base away. The data are from a study of tumor and adjacent non-tumor tissue in lung cancer (dated by TCRdb to 2016 to 2019). At the level of the whole study: The cohort included around twelve adenocarcinoma, a couple of squamous cell carcinoma and 1 small cell lung cancer patients. The study compared bulk TCRbeta repertoires between lung tumor tissue and matched distant non-tumor lung tissue from over twelve lung cancer patients. The roughly 15 enrolled patients, of whom some 10 were men and 5 were women, were aged about 30 to 80 years and were diagnosed with TNM stage I to III disease. Sequencing produced roughly 130 million productive TCRbeta reads in total, an average of approximately 4 million reads per sample. Around 31 paired specimens, one tumor and one normal lung sample per patient, were profiled by TCRbeta CDR3 sequencing. Broader findings and caveats from the paper: The top 100 clones made up a significantly larger cumulative share of the repertoire in normal lung than in tumor tissue. Because peripheral blood was not sequenced, blood TCRbeta repertoires in the lung cancer patients of the study were not examined. Significantly higher TCR diversity (inverse Simpson) was observed in tumor tissue than in normal lung tissue (around 450 vs 150, P = 0.0075, Mann-Whitney U test). The cohort had only about 15 patients, and the authors noted that larger samples and more detailed clinical data are needed. Significantly higher TCR diversity was found in younger patients, and higher tumor TCR diversity was associated with shorter overall and disease-free survival. The sequencing platform is not named in the methods, and unique molecular identifiers are not mentioned.

RNA was extracted from bulk unsorted tissue and checked for quality with a NanoDrop ND-1000 and an Agilent 2100. Normal lung samples were distant non-tumor tissue taken more than 3 cm from the tumor edge. The donors were newly diagnosed lung cancer patients admitted for thoracic surgery in China from August to November 2014 who had not received prior chemotherapy. The study excluded patients who had received radiotherapy or chemotherapy before or who had another cancer at the same time. Surgical tissue pieces of about 1-2.1 cm3 were preserved in RNAlater solution and were kept at -80 degrees C until use. The CDR3 measures 14 amino acids from cysteine to phenylalanine. Only the CDR3 part of the read is kept: 42 bases, read in frame from the first base. According to the germline V gene, CDR1 reads SGHDT and CDR2 reads YYEEEE. Library construction relied on multiplex PCR. Sequencing took place on an Illumina HiSeq 2500. TCRbeta libraries were constructed through three rounds of nested PCR with primers (Table S4) according to protocols adapted from ARM-PCR. Before sequencing, PCR products of 200-500 bp were cut from the gel and purified using the QIAquick gel extraction kit. As for the original processing: Trimmomatic was used to clean the reads, FLASH was used to merge the reads into complete CDR3 sequences, and MiTCR was used to assign the reads to V(D)J germline segments. Clonal diversity was calculated as the inverse Simpson's index using VDJtools. Productive reads were defined as in-frame sequences without a premature stop codon. Using fastp trimming at Q25 and MiXCR clonotype assembly, TCRdb reanalyzed the public sequencing data and kept in-frame beta chains. Duplicate CDR3 protein sequences are folded into a single record with the most common DNA and genes. TCRdb's processing, not the authors', yielded these V and J calls. The sample table records 75,000 to 80,000 distinct CDR3 sequences; around 76% of these occur just once. Around 38% of the sample is held by the ten biggest clonotypes.

This sequence uses TRBV5-6 and TRBJ1-3; the best D guess is TRBD1, with 5 bases matching. Sequenced material: distant non-tumor lung tissue. This clonotype was obtained from an older man with non-small cell lung cancer. In nucleotide form, the sequence is TGTACCAGCAGCTTGGGACCGAGGGAAAACACCATATATTTT. Its protein is CTSSLGPRENTIYF.